This TCR beta chain derives from a study of PD-L1 blockade in urothelial cancer. About the study: Atezolizumab was started by patients in the mid-2010s at 1,200 mg intravenously every 3 weeks. Analyses were performed on blood at 3 weeks after treatment start (the second dose) and at 6 weeks. Findings and caveats of the study: Pretreatment peripheral blood TCR clonality that fell below the median predicted better survival among the patients studied.

Germline loops: CDR1 KGHSH, CDR2 LQKENI. The CDR3 is made up of 17 amino acids. V was clipped by 3 bases and J by 4 bases; unmatched bases: 7. Produced via immunoSEQ multiplex PCR; TCRdb's table is partial and in-frame only. The sample yields 100,000 to 150,000 clones, around 84% seen once. With regard to this clone: Antigen: not known.

This sample's time point: pretreatment peripheral blood. Patients suffered from locally advanced or metastatic urothelial carcinoma. The source is a middle-aged man with urothelial cancer. The rearrangement joins TRBV18 to TRBJ2-3; TRBD2 aligns across 13 bases. Sequenced material: PBMCs, taken around atezolizumab (anti-PD-L1) treatment. CDR3 protein: CASSPGLAGSRADTQYF. CDR3 DNA: TGTGCCAGCTCACCGGGACTAGCGGGATCGAGGGCAGATACGCAGTATTTT.